This T cell receptor (beta chain) was captured by sequencing in a study of fetal regulatory T cell absence and autoimmunity. For the study at large: Without clinical diabetes, IPEX patients showed exocrine pancreas autoimmunity.

A remark on this clone: The target antigen is unknown.

General study findings and limits: The oligoclonal enrichment was interpreted as supporting antigen-driven pancreatic autoimmunity before birth in IPEX syndrome.

CDR3 length: 12 residues. Trimming left V 1 base short and J 6 bases short, with 5 bases between. Germline V CDR1 and CDR2: MDHEN, SYDVKM. The table came from immunoSEQ multiplex PCR; TCRdb's copy has only in-frame clones and leaves some out. The sample holds 85,000 to 100,000 clones; more than 70% are singletons and the top ten take roughly 2%. The sequenced sample consisted of pancreas tissue. This receptor was taken from a male donor with IPEX syndrome. The chain employs TRBV28 and TRBJ2-3; D unresolved. The CDR3 reads CASSLFGDTQYF. For the CDR3, the DNA is TGTGCCAGCAGTTTATTTGGGGATACGCAGTATTTT.